The rows below give T cell receptor beta chains drawn from one sample of a study of cytomegalovirus exposure and HLA in healthy donors. Profiling relied on immunoSEQ multiplex PCR, and the TCRdb table lists in-frame clones only, not all of them. The repertoire holds 85,000 to 130,000 clones, roughly four fifths seen once, with 1.6% in the top ten. The sequenced sample was PBMCs. These receptors were collected from a man aged 50 to 59 in good health and CMV-seronegative. The CDR3 runs from the conserved cysteine through the conserved F or W. A D gene is named only where the DNA matches it firmly. Only part of the rows carry a size: once, few, many, or a class if the clone is expanded.

d_gene	abundance	v_gene	j_gene	CDR3aa	CDR3nt
-	-	TRBV30	TRBJ1-6	CAWSVPDSRRSPLHF	TGTGCCTGGAGTGTACCAGACTCGCGGCGCTCACCCCTCCACTTT
-	-	TRBV6-5	TRBJ1-5	CASSRDRGGWQPQHF	TGTGCCAGCAGTCGCGACAGAGGTGGATGGCAGCCCCAGCATTTT
-	-	TRBV4-3	TRBJ1-2	CASSQDRGAYGYTF	TGCGCCAGCAGCCAAGATCGGGGGGCGTATGGCTACACCTTC
-	-	TRBV6-1	TRBJ1-5	CASSDRGGVNPQHF	TGTGCCAGCAGCGACCGGGGGGGCGTCAACCCCCAGCATTTT
-	-	TRBV5-1	TRBJ1-6	CASSQTGGDSPLHF	TGCGCCAGCAGCCAGACAGGTGGGGACTCACCCCTCCACTTT
-	-	TRBV2	TRBJ1-3	CASSGVRQNTIYF	TGTGCCAGCAGTGGCGTCCGACAGAACACCATATATTTT
-	few	TRBV5-1	TRBJ1-2	CASSVDSEVDGYTF	TGCGCCAGCAGCGTAGATTCGGAGGTTGATGGCTACACCTTC
TRBD1	-	TRBV28	TRBJ1-5	CAGSTGTYSNQPQHF	TGTGCCGGATCGACAGGGACCTATAGCAATCAGCCCCAGCATTTT
TRBD1	-	TRBV28	TRBJ1-2	CASSVGQANYGYTF	TGTGCCAGCAGTGTAGGACAGGCTAACTATGGCTACACCTTC
-	-	TRBV30	TRBJ1-3	CAWSVRGGTNTIYF	TGTGCCTGGAGTGTAAGGGGTGGAACGAACACCATATATTTT
TRBD1	few	TRBV5-6	TRBJ1-3	CASSANTGGSGNTIYF	TGTGCCAGCAGCGCTAATACAGGGGGTTCTGGAAACACCATATATTTT
-	-	TRBV5-1	TRBJ2-3	CASTAGSTDTQYF	TGCGCCAGCACGGCGGGGAGCACAGATACGCAGTATTTT
-	once	TRBV30	TRBJ1-1	CAWSPQGWTEAFF	TGTGCCTGGAGTCCCCAGGGTTGGACTGAAGCTTTCTTT
-	-	TRBV2	TRBJ2-3	CASSEPDRGGDTQYF	TGTGCCAGCAGTGAACCGGATAGGGGAGGCGATACGCAGTATTTT
-	once	TRBV7-7	TRBJ1-4	CASSLASGEKLFF	TGTGCTAGCAGCTTAGCTTCGGGGGAAAAACTGTTTTTT
-	-	TRBV6-1	TRBJ1-1	CASGGTGPENTEAFF	TGTGCCAGCGGGGGAACAGGGCCGGAGAACACTGAAGCTTTCTTT
TRBD1	-	TRBV4-1	TRBJ1-5	CASSQEMGVTGDNQPQHF	TGCGCCAGCAGCCAAGAGATGGGCGTGACAGGGGACAATCAGCCCCAGCATTTT
-	few	TRBV19	TRBJ2-5	CASSHQETQYF	TGTGCCAGTAGCCATCAAGAGACCCAGTACTTC
-	-	TRBV27	TRBJ1-5	CASRDGGNQPQHF	TGTGCCAGCAGGGACGGGGGAAATCAGCCCCAGCATTTT
TRBD1	-	TRBV15	TRBJ2-1	CATSRDRGVVNEQFF	TGTGCCACCAGCAGGGACAGGGGAGTAGTCAATGAGCAGTTCTTC
TRBD2	-	TRBV30	TRBJ2-5	CACSLAGGQETQYF	TGTGCCTGTAGTCTGGCGGGGGGGCAGGAGACCCAGTACTTC
TRBD1	-	TRBV7-8	TRBJ2-2	CASSPTTRTGLTGELFF	TGTGCCAGCAGCCCGACGACAAGGACAGGGTTGACCGGGGAGCTGTTTTTT
TRBD1	-	TRBV7-3	TRBJ2-6	CASSLTGGPGANVLTF	TGTGCCAGCAGCTTGACAGGGGGCCCTGGGGCCAACGTCCTGACTTTC
TRBD1	once	TRBV15	TRBJ1-1	CATSRAGGYTEAFF	TGTGCCACCAGCAGGGCAGGGGGCTACACTGAAGCTTTCTTT
TRBD1	-	TRBV7-2	TRBJ1-3	CASSQQGTAGNTIYF	TGTGCCAGCAGCCAACAGGGGACTGCTGGAAACACCATATATTTT
-	-	TRBV7-3	TRBJ2-7	CASSLQGLGYEQYF	TGTGCCAGCAGCTTACAGGGTTTGGGCTACGAGCAGTACTTC
TRBD1	-	TRBV10-3	TRBJ1-4	CAISQGQGGAVGSDEKLFF	TGTGCCATCAGCCAAGGACAGGGCGGTGCTGTTGGGAGCGATGAAAAACTGTTTTTT
-	-	TRBV2	TRBJ2-7	CASTSGGEVYF	TGTGCCAGCACCTCCGGGGGAGAGGTGTACTTC
TRBD2	-	TRBV7-9	TRBJ2-2	CSSSRLGLGTGELFF	TGTTCCAGCAGCCGATTGGGACTAGGCACCGGGGAGCTGTTTTTT
-	-	TRBV18	TRBJ1-1	CASSPQTRAEAFF	TGTGCCAGCTCCCCCCAAACCAGGGCTGAAGCTTTCTTT
TRBD2	-	TRBV7-6	TRBJ2-2	CASSLIAGAPGTGELFF	TGTGCCAGCAGCCTAATAGCGGGGGCCCCGGGCACCGGGGAGCTGTTTTTT
-	-	TRBV5-1	TRBJ2-7	CASSWAGQLSYEQYF	TGCGCCAGCAGCTGGGCGGGACAGTTATCCTACGAGCAGTACTTC
-	-	TRBV4-2	TRBJ1-1	CASSHLSYEAFF	TGTGCCAGCAGCCACCTCTCCTATGAAGCTTTCTTT